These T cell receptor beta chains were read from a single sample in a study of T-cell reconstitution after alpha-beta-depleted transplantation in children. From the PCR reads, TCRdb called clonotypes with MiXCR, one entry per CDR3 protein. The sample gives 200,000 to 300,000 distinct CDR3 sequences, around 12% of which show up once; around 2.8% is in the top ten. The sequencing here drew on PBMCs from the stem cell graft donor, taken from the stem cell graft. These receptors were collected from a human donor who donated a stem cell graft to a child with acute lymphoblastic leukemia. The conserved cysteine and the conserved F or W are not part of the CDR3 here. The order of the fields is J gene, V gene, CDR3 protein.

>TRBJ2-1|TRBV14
ASSRRTGGAPNEQF
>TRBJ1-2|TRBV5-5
ASSPLGSYGYT
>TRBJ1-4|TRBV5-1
ASSLGSGAIEKLF
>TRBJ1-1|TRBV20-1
SAREAGQVNTEAF
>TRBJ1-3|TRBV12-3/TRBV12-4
ASSKANSGSGNTIY
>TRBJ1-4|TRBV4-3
ASSQGTGATNEKLF
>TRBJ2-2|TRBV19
ASTLGGLSNTGELF
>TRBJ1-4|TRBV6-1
ASTMLRGPKEKLF
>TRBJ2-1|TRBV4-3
ASSRYLGGEQF
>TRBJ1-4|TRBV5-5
ASDRGPQTNEKLF
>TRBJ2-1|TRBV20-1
SAVKAGSYNEQF
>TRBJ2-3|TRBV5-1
ASSLAGRLDTQY
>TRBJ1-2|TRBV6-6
ASSLTGRDGYT
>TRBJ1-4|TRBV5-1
ASSPALSNEKLF
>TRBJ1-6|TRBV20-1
SARGGGGNSPLH
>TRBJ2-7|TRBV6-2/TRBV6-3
ASSYTSYEQY
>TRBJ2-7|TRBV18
ASSPPTGRTYEQY
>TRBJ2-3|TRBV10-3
AISENRRGSRGTDTQY
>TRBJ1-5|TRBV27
ASSSTTGQRPQH
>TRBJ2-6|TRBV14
ASPIGRACFGANVLT
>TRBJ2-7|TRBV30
AWSAPLRLNSYEQY
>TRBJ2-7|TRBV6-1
ASSEIRLTYEQY
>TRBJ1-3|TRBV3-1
ASSHLAGRGNTIY
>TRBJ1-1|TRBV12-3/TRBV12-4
ASSLLRETEAF
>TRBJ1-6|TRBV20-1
SARDRGDLH
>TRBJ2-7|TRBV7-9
ASSYETDRGLYEQY
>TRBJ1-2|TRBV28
ASSFRRNYGYT
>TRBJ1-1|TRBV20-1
SARGPGLGTEAF
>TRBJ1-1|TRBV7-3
ASSLTPREGAF
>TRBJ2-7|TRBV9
ASSSVLGEQY
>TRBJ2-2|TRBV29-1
SVVWGFGELF
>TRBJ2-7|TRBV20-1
SARERAGGRVSYEQY
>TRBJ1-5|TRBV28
ASSGDRYSNQPQH